This T cell receptor (beta chain) comes out of a study of CD8+CD57+ T cells in acquired aplastic anemia. Study-level points and caveats: Patients and controls shared nearly 30 CD8+ CDR3 sequences, highly expressed in patients.

As for this clonotype: Antigen unknown.

Germline V gives CDR1 SGHTA, CDR2 FQGNSA. V lost 1 base and J lost 3, with 13 bases in between. CDR3 length: 15 residues. The TCR beta profiling, which covered VDJ combination and CDR3 sequence, was carried out using genomic DNA as the template. TCRdb recomputed calls from the reads with MiXCR, one row per CDR3 protein. The sample shows some 150,000 distinct CDR3 sequences, less than 45% of them seen only once. The sample taken for sequencing was sorted CD4+, CD8+, or CD8+CD57+ T cells (not recorded which) from PBMCs. This clonotype was sampled from a human donor in good health, serving as a control. The rearrangement uses TRBV7-2 and TRBJ2-7; possible D gene TRBD2, 6 bases. CDR3 sequence (DNA): TGTGCCAGCAGCTTAGGGCCGGGACTGAACTACGAGCAGTACTTC. Translation: CASSLGPGLNYEQYF.